Listed below are T cell receptor beta chains from one sample, sequenced in a study of Ad26.COV2.S vaccination and SARS-CoV-2 variants. Some clones are missing from TCRdb's copy, which holds only in-frame ones; the method was immunoSEQ multiplex PCR. This table holds roughly 320,000 clones, around 81% found once. Sequencing used peripheral blood, obtained in a trial of Ad26.COV2.S vaccine versus placebo. Receptors were obtained from a person between 18 and 65 years old who received the Ad26.COV2.S COVID-19 vaccine or a placebo. CDR3s include the opening cysteine and the closing phenylalanine or tryptophan. The order of the fields is CDR3 protein, CDR3 DNA, J gene, clone size, D gene, V gene. D genes are given only for firm matches. Size is stated for part of the rows, as once, few or many counts, or as a class when the clone is expanded.

CDR3aa: CASGGQTAYEQYF; CDR3nt: TGTGCCAGCGGGGGACAGACCGCCTACGAGCAGTACTTC; j_gene: TRBJ2-7; abundance: -; d_gene: TRBD1; v_gene: TRBV28
CDR3aa: CASSLWAGGPINTEAFF; CDR3nt: TGTGCCAGCAGCTTGTGGGCAGGGGGACCTATCAACACTGAAGCTTTCTTT; j_gene: TRBJ1-1; abundance: -; d_gene: TRBD1; v_gene: TRBV5-4
CDR3aa: CASSVSSEGYSSYGYTF; CDR3nt: TGTGCCAGCAGCGTGAGCTCTGAGGGGTACTCCTCCTATGGCTACACCTTC; j_gene: TRBJ1-2; abundance: -; d_gene: -; v_gene: TRBV9
CDR3aa: CASGARGDNSPLHF; CDR3nt: TGTGCCAGCGGCGCCAGGGGGGATAATTCACCCCTCCACTTT; j_gene: TRBJ1-6; abundance: -; d_gene: TRBD1; v_gene: TRBV5-4
CDR3aa: CASSAIPGRSSGANVLTF; CDR3nt: TGTGCCAGCAGCGCCATCCCGGGACGGAGCTCTGGGGCCAACGTCCTGACTTTC; j_gene: TRBJ2-6; abundance: -; d_gene: -; v_gene: TRBV14
CDR3aa: CASRPPDRVTEAFF; CDR3nt: TGTGCCAGCCGCCCACCGGACAGGGTGACTGAAGCTTTCTTT; j_gene: TRBJ1-1; abundance: -; d_gene: -; v_gene: TRBV21-1
CDR3aa: CASSLLAGGGAVGELFF; CDR3nt: TGCGCCAGCAGCCTGCTTGCGGGCGGGGGGGCTGTCGGGGAGCTGTTTTTT; j_gene: TRBJ2-2; abundance: -; d_gene: TRBD2; v_gene: TRBV4-1
CDR3aa: CASSLALSYQETQYF; CDR3nt: TGCGCCAGCAGCTTGGCACTGAGTTACCAAGAGACCCAGTACTTC; j_gene: TRBJ2-5; abundance: -; d_gene: -; v_gene: TRBV5-1
CDR3aa: CASSPKGNPRGHEQFF; CDR3nt: TGTGCCAGCTCACCAAAAGGGAACCCCAGAGGACATGAGCAGTTCTTC; j_gene: TRBJ2-1; abundance: -; d_gene: -; v_gene: TRBV18
CDR3aa: CASSWTGRGEAFF; CDR3nt: TGTGCCAGCAGTTGGACGGGTAGGGGGGAAGCTTTCTTT; j_gene: TRBJ1-1; abundance: -; d_gene: -; v_gene: TRBV6-5
CDR3aa: CASSQVNEKLFF; CDR3nt: TGCGCCAGCAGCCAAGTTAATGAAAAACTGTTTTTT; j_gene: TRBJ1-4; abundance: -; d_gene: -; v_gene: TRBV4-1
CDR3aa: CASSYDGRPPYEQYF; CDR3nt: TGTGCCAGTAGTTACGACGGTCGTCCTCCCTACGAGCAGTACTTC; j_gene: TRBJ2-7; abundance: -; d_gene: -; v_gene: TRBV19
CDR3aa: CASSVPHSSGANVLTF; CDR3nt: TGTGCCAGCAGCGTCCCCCACAGCTCTGGGGCCAACGTCCTGACTTTC; j_gene: TRBJ2-6; abundance: -; d_gene: -; v_gene: TRBV9
CDR3aa: CASSWRRLGGYTF; CDR3nt: TGTGCCAGCAGCTGGAGAAGGTTAGGTGGCTACACCTTC; j_gene: TRBJ1-2; abundance: -; d_gene: -; v_gene: TRBV5-6
CDR3aa: CASSYGVGRSNYGYTF; CDR3nt: TGTGCCAGCAGCTACGGGGTCGGCAGGTCTAACTATGGCTACACCTTC; j_gene: TRBJ1-2; abundance: -; d_gene: -; v_gene: TRBV7-9
CDR3aa: CASSPLGLAGTGELFF; CDR3nt: TGTGCCAGTAGTCCCCTTGGACTAGCAGGCACCGGGGAGCTGTTTTTT; j_gene: TRBJ2-2; abundance: once; d_gene: TRBD2; v_gene: TRBV19
CDR3aa: CATSPGLAATYEQYF; CDR3nt: TGTGCCACCAGCCCTGGACTAGCGGCAACCTACGAGCAGTACTTC; j_gene: TRBJ2-7; abundance: -; d_gene: TRBD2; v_gene: TRBV15
CDR3aa: CASSEGEGEQFF; CDR3nt: TGTGCCAGCAGTGAAGGGGAGGGAGAGCAGTTCTTC; j_gene: TRBJ2-1; abundance: -; d_gene: TRBD2; v_gene: TRBV6-1
CDR3aa: CASSSGRYYEQYF; CDR3nt: TGTGCCAGCAGCTCCGGTAGATACTACGAGCAGTACTTC; j_gene: TRBJ2-7; abundance: -; d_gene: -; v_gene: TRBV7-9
CDR3aa: CASSGDWTSGGVFNEQFF; CDR3nt: TGTGCCAGCAGTGGCGACTGGACTAGCGGGGGGGTATTCAATGAGCAGTTCTTC; j_gene: TRBJ2-1; abundance: -; d_gene: TRBD2; v_gene: TRBV6-1
CDR3aa: CASSPTASPSYEQYF; CDR3nt: TGTGCCAGCAGCCCGACAGCGTCGCCCTCTTACGAGCAGTACTTC; j_gene: TRBJ2-7; abundance: -; d_gene: -; v_gene: TRBV5-4
CDR3aa: CASSQEGQGNTEAFF; CDR3nt: TGCGCCAGCAGCCAAGAAGGACAGGGTAACACTGAAGCTTTCTTT; j_gene: TRBJ1-1; abundance: -; d_gene: TRBD1; v_gene: TRBV4-1
CDR3aa: CASSRSSEKEKLFF; CDR3nt: TGTGCCAGCTCCCGAAGTTCGGAGAAGGAAAAACTGTTTTTT; j_gene: TRBJ1-4; abundance: -; d_gene: -; v_gene: TRBV18
CDR3aa: CASMRRGDTSTDTQYF; CDR3nt: TGTGCCAGCATGCGCCGGGGGGATACTAGCACAGATACGCAGTATTTT; j_gene: TRBJ2-3; abundance: -; d_gene: TRBD2; v_gene: TRBV28
CDR3aa: CASSFRVSVNEQFF; CDR3nt: TGTGCCAGCAGTTTCAGGGTGTCGGTCAATGAGCAGTTCTTC; j_gene: TRBJ2-1; abundance: -; d_gene: -; v_gene: TRBV27
CDR3aa: CASSSAPGQNSPLHF; CDR3nt: TGTGCCAGCAGCAGCGCTCCGGGACAGAATTCACCCCTCCACTTT; j_gene: TRBJ1-6; abundance: -; d_gene: TRBD1; v_gene: TRBV5-4
CDR3aa: CASSGRWQFF; CDR3nt: TGTGCCAGCAGCGGCAGGTGGCAGTTCTTC; j_gene: TRBJ2-1; abundance: -; d_gene: -; v_gene: TRBV11-2
CDR3aa: CASSSYRGGSYEQYF; CDR3nt: TGTGCCAGCAGTTCCTACAGGGGAGGCTCCTACGAGCAGTACTTC; j_gene: TRBJ2-7; abundance: -; d_gene: -; v_gene: TRBV27
CDR3aa: CASRGVERGYTF; CDR3nt: TGTGCCAGCAGAGGGGTGGAGCGGGGCTACACCTTC; j_gene: TRBJ1-2; abundance: -; d_gene: -; v_gene: TRBV2
CDR3aa: CASSYSRDYGYTF; CDR3nt: TGTGCCAGCAGTTACTCTAGAGACTATGGCTACACCTTC; j_gene: TRBJ1-2; abundance: -; d_gene: -; v_gene: TRBV6-5
CDR3aa: CASSPRGAGYGYTF; CDR3nt: TGTGCCAGCAGCCCACGGGGCGCGGGCTATGGCTACACCTTC; j_gene: TRBJ1-2; abundance: -; d_gene: -; v_gene: TRBV27
CDR3aa: CASSLLGGNGAYEQYF; CDR3nt: TGTGCCAGCAGTTTACTGGGGGGGAACGGCGCCTACGAGCAGTACTTC; j_gene: TRBJ2-7; abundance: -; d_gene: TRBD2; v_gene: TRBV27
CDR3aa: CASSLPGAQETQYF; CDR3nt: TGTGCCAGCAGTTTACCAGGGGCTCAAGAGACCCAGTACTTC; j_gene: TRBJ2-5; abundance: -; d_gene: -; v_gene: TRBV28
CDR3aa: CASSGQPGDHEKLFF; CDR3nt: TGCGCCAGCAGCGGCCAACCAGGGGACCACGAAAAACTGTTTTTT; j_gene: TRBJ1-4; abundance: -; d_gene: -; v_gene: TRBV5-1
CDR3aa: CASSQDYDEQYF; CDR3nt: TGTGCCAGCAGCCAAGACTATGATGAGCAGTATTTT; j_gene: TRBJ2-3; abundance: -; d_gene: -; v_gene: TRBV2
CDR3aa: CATSMARSPNEQYF; CDR3nt: TGTGCCACCAGCATGGCCCGGAGCCCCAACGAGCAGTACTTC; j_gene: TRBJ2-7; abundance: -; d_gene: -; v_gene: TRBV15
CDR3aa: CASSTSRDREFGYTF; CDR3nt: TGTGCCAGCAGCACGTCCCGGGACAGGGAGTTTGGCTACACCTTC; j_gene: TRBJ1-2; abundance: -; d_gene: TRBD1; v_gene: TRBV11-1